The source of this T cell receptor beta chain is a study of response to subunit inactivated influenza vaccine. The V gene's germline CDR1 is SQVTM and CDR2 ANQGSEA. The V segment lost 1 base and the J segment 9 bases; nucleotides outside the gene matches: 6. The CDR3 contains 14 residues. TCRdb re-derived calls from the RT-PCR reads in MiXCR, one entry per CDR3 protein. In the table there are 500,000 to 600,000 distinct CDR3 sequences, approximately 15% of which are singletons. The source of this sequence is a man in his fifties or sixties who received an inactivated influenza vaccine. V gene TRBV29-1 combines with J gene TRBJ2-1; 10 bases fit TRBD2. The sequencing here drew on PBMCs from blood, taken 12 days after vaccination. The CDR3 DNA is TGCAGCGTTGAAGGAAGCGGGAGGGGGGGTGAGCAGTTCTTC. Residues: CSVEGSGRGGEQFF.